These 16 T cell receptor beta chains were sequenced from one sample in a study of blood T cell repertoires in COVID-19. Measured with immunoSEQ multiplex PCR; TCRdb has only the in-frame clones, and not every one. The profile shows a few hundred thousand clones, approximately 82% of them singletons. What was sequenced was peripheral blood. All receptors come from a young woman with acute or convalescent COVID-19.

The chain has TRBV27 and TRBJ2-7, with no clear D. Trimming pared 2 bases from V and 4 bases from J, leaving 12 bases between. The germline V gene has CDR1 MNHEY and CDR2 SMNVEV (reference sequence). The CDR3 is 14 residues long. CDR3 sequence (DNA): TGTGCCAGCAGTTTACGTCTCCCACAGTACGAGCAGTACTTC. It is translated as CASSLRLPQYEQYF.

This clone was seen only a few times. The rearrangement uses TRBV7-2 and TRBJ2-7; 7 positions match TRBD2. J was trimmed by 2 bases and V by 2 bases; bases with no gene match: 6. CDR3 length: 15 residues. CDR1 SGHTA and CDR2 FQGNSA come from the germline V gene. The CDR3 DNA follows: TGTGCCAGCAGCTTAAGAACTAGCGCTACCTACGAGCAGTACTTC. It translates to CASSLRTSATYEQYF.

V is TRBV3-1 (or the pseudogene TRBV3-2) and J is TRBJ1-2, with TRBD1 as a possible D gene (6 bases). Looked up from germline, CDR1 is LGHDT and CDR2 is YNNKEL (reference sequence). This CDR3 is built from 14 residues. Trimming stripped 4 bases from V and 2 bases from J, with 11 bases between. The CDR3 bases are TGTGCCAGCAGCCTCCGGACAGCAAACTATGGCTACACCTTC. Its translation: CASSLRTANYGYTF.

The rearrangement joins TRBV7-2 to TRBJ1-2; D is uncertain. Deletions cut 1 base from V and 4 bases from J, with 13 bases between. From germline, CDR1 is SGHTA and CDR2 FQGNSA. This CDR3 spans 15 amino acids. The CDR3 loop reads CASSLEVGRGYGYTF. The CDR3 DNA follows: TGTGCCAGCAGCTTAGAGGTAGGGAGAGGCTATGGCTACACCTTC.

This clone was counted a single time. In nucleotides, the CDR3 is TGTGCCAGCACCGAGACTAGCGGATCCTACGAGCAGTACTTC. This sequence encodes CASTETSGSYEQYF. The gene calls are TRBV6-5 and TRBJ2-7; 9 bases agree with TRBD2. This CDR3 contains 14 residues. With V trimmed by 7 bases and J by 1 base, 5 bases remained unmatched. Germline CDR1 MNHEY, CDR2 SVGAGI.

The chain joins TRBV12-3 or TRBV12-4 to TRBJ2-5; D gene ambiguous. V was shortened by 7 bases and J by 2 bases, with 5 bases between the two germline ends. The CDR3 is made up of 11 amino acids. The CDR3 DNA sequence: TGTGCCAGCACCAGTCAAGAGACCCAGTACTTC. Encoded protein: CASTSQETQYF.

The CDR3 nucleotides are TGTGCCTGGATTCGGGGGTGGAACTATGGCTACACCTTC. Residues: CAWIRGWNYGYTF. The chain carries TRBV30 and TRBJ1-2; D is possibly TRBD1 (5 bases). The V gene's germline CDR1 is GTSNPN and CDR2 SVGIG (reference sequence). Trimming took 4 bases from V and 2 from J, leaving 11 bases between them. The CDR3 sequence is 13 residues long. Drawing the rest from reference TRBV30 and TRBJ1-2, the complete variable domain is SQTIHQWPATLVQPVGSPLSLECTVEGTSNPNLYWYRQAAGRGLQLLFYSVGIGQISSEVPQNLSASRPQDRQFILSSKKLLLSDSGFYLCAWIRGWNYGYTFGSGTRLTVV.

The rearrangement uses TRBV6-4 and TRBJ1-3; D gene uncertain. V was shortened by 0 bases and J by 0 bases, with 6 bases between the two germline ends. CDR1 is MRHNA, CDR2 SNTAGT, per germline. CDR3 size: 15 residues. The CDR3 region has the DNA TGTGCCAGCAGTGACTCGAGTTCCTCTGGAAACACCATATATTTT. Translating gives CASSDSSSSGNTIYF.

V usage is TRBV5-4 and J usage is TRBJ2-1; TRBD2 agrees at 8 bases. Germline assignment: CDR1 SGHNT and CDR2 YYREEE (reference sequence). After removal of 1 base from V and 6 bases from J, the junction contained 12 bases not matched to a gene. The CDR3 totals 17 residues. The CDR3 DNA reads TGTGCCAGCAGCTTGTACCCCGTTAGCGGGATCTCCAATGAGCAGTTCTTC. Protein: CASSLYPVSGISNEQFF.

The chain has TRBV2 and TRBJ1-1; TRBD1 might be the D (5 bases). The CDR3 loop spans 15 amino acids. Looked up from germline, CDR1 is SNHLY and CDR2 is FYNNEI. Trimming took 4 bases from V and 2 from J, leaving 14 bases between them. The CDR3 DNA reads TGTGCCAGCAGTGCAGGGTTGGGTTTTAACACTGAAGCTTTCTTT. This encodes CASSAGLGFNTEAFF.

This clone was counted between two and nine times. The V call is TRBV29-1, the J call TRBJ1-2; TRBD1 might be the D (6 bases). Trimming removed 1 base at V and 8 bases at J, with 20 bases between. This CDR3 comprises 15 residues. Germline CDR1 and CDR2: SQVTM and ANQGSEA. The DNA of the CDR3 is TGCAGCGTTGAAGCCCTTTCCACGGGGGGCTGGGGCTACACCTTC. Its protein product is CSVEALSTGGWGYTF. Looking up the rest from reference TRBV29-1 and TRBJ1-2 gives the full variable domain: SAVISQKPSRDICQRGTSLTIQCQVDSQVTMMFWYRQQPGQSLTLIATANQGSEATYESGFVIDKFPISRPNLTFSTLTVSNMSPEDSSIYLCSVEALSTGGWGYTFGSGTRLTVV.

The chain recombines TRBV6-5 with TRBJ2-1; 9 nucleotides align to TRBD1. The CDR3 contains 15 residues. V was pared by 0 bases and J by 6 bases, with 3 bases of the junction left unmatched. From germline, CDR1 is MNHEY and CDR2 SVGAGI. The CDR3 DNA sequence: TGTGCCAGCAGTTACTCCGGACAGGGGTCCAATGAGCAGTTCTTC. Amino acids: CASSYSGQGSNEQFF.

The CDR3 bases are TGTGCCAGCAGCAATACCCGCGGGAGATCAGATGAGCAGTTCTTC. Its protein is CASSNTRGRSDEQFF. J is TRBJ2-1 and V is TRBV11-3; 7 bases map to TRBD2. V gave up 5 bases and J gave up 8 bases; unmatched junction bases: 12. Germline V gives CDR1 SGHNT, CDR2 YENEEA. The CDR3 sequence is 15 residues long.

V usage is TRBV9 and J usage is TRBJ2-5; D is uncertain. Germline loops: CDR1 SGDLS, CDR2 YYNGEE. Trimming removed 0 bases at V and 3 bases at J, with 6 bases between. The length of the CDR3 is 13 residues. The CDR3 nucleotides are TGTGCCAGCAGCGTAGACCGGGAAGAGACCCAGTACTTC. This encodes CASSVDREETQYF.

This clone was detected a few times. The CDR3 here is CASSPGTDYEQYF. The CDR3 DNA follows: TGTGCCAGCAGCCCCGGGACAGACTACGAGCAGTACTTC. The chain recombines TRBV7-3 with TRBJ2-7, with 7 positions matching TRBD1. Germline V gene sequence: CDR1 SGHTA, CDR2 FQGTGA. V lost 5 bases and J lost 3; bases outside the gene matches: 4. CDR3 length: 13 amino acids.

This clone appeared a few times. This chain's CDR3 is CATAGTGGQPQHF. The CDR3 coding sequence is TGTGCCACCGCGGGGACAGGGGGGCAGCCCCAGCATTTT. V and J are TRBV15 and TRBJ1-5, with 11 bases that match TRBD1. V trimming: 8 bases; J trimming: 7 bases; junction bases outside the gene matches: 4. This CDR3 has 13 residues. CDR1 is LNHNV and CDR2 is YYDKDF in the germline V gene (reference sequence).